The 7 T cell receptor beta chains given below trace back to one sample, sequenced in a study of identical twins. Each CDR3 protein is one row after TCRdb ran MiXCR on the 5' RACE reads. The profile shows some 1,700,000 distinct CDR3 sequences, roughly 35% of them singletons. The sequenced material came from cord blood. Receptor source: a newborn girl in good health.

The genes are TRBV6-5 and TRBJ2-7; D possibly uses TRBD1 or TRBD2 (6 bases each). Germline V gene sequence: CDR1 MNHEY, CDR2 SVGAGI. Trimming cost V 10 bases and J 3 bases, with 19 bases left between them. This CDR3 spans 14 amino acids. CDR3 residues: CAIEYGGGIYEQYF. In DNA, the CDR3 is TGTGCCATCGAATACGGAGGGGGAATCTACGAGCAGTACTTC.

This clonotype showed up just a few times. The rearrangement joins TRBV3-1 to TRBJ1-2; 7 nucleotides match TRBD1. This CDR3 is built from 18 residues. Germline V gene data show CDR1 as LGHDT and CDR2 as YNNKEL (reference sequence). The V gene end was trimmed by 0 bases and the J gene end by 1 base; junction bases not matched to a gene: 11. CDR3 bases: TGTGCCAGCAGCCAAGATGGGCCTACAGGGGCGCGTAACTATGGCTACACCTTC. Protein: CASSQDGPTGARNYGYTF.

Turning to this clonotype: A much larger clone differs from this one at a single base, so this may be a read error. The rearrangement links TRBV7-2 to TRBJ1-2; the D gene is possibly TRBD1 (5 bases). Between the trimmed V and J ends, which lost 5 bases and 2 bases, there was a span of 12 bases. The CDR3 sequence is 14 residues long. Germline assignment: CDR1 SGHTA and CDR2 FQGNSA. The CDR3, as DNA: TGTGCCAGCAGCGTAGTACAGGCAAACTATGGCTACACCTTC. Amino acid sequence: CASSVVQANYGYTF.

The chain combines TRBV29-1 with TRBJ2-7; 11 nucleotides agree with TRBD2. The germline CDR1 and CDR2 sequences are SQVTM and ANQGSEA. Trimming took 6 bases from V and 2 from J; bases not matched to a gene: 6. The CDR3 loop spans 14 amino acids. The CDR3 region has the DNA TGCAGCGTCGATAGCGGGAGGGCCACCTACGAGCAGTACTTC. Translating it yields CSVDSGRATYEQYF.

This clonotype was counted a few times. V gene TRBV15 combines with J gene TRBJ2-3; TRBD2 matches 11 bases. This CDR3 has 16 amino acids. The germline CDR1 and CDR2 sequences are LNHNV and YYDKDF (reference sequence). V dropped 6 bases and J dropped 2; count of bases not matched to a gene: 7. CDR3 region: CATSIRTSGPTDTQYF. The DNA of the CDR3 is TGTGCCACCAGTATCCGGACTAGCGGGCCCACAGATACGCAGTATTTT.

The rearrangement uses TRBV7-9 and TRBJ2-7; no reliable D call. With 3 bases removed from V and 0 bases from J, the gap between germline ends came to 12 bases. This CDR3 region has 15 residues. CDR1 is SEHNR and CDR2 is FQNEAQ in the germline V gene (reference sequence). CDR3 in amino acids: CASSFSDPSSYEQYF. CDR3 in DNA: TGTGCCAGCAGCTTTTCGGATCCATCCTCCTACGAGCAGTACTTC.

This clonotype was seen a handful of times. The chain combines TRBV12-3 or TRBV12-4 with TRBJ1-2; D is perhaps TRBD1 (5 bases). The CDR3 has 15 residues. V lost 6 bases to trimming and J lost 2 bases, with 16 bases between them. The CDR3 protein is CASSLRDGLNYGYTF. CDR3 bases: TGTGCCAGCAGCCTAAGGGACGGCCTAAACTATGGCTACACCTTC.